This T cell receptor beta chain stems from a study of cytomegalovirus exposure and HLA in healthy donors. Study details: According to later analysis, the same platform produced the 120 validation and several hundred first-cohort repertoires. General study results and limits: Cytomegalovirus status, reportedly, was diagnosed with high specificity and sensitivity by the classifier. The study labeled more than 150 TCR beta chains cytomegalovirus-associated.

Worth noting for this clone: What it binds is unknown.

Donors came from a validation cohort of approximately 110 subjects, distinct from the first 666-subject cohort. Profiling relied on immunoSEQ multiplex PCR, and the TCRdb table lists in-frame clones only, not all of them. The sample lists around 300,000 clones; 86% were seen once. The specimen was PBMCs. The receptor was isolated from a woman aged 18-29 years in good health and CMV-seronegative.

CDR3 in amino acids: CASSQVVYTDTQYF. The CDR3 DNA sequence: TGTGCCAGCAGCCAAGTGGTCTACACAGATACGCAGTATTTT. V and J are TRBV14 and TRBJ2-3; unclear D gene. The germline CDR1 and CDR2 sequences are SGHDN and FVKESK. The CDR3 covers 14 residues. V was trimmed by 1 base and J by 2 bases, leaving 7 bases between them.